The clone carrying this T cell receptor beta chain was seen a handful of times. Its antigen is undetermined. This specimen comes from a study of T cell repertoires in cytomegalovirus infection. Turning to the study itself: Indicated by public TCR beta signatures were CMV infection and matching HLA type.

The study, taken as a whole, reports: There were carriers of CMV plus the relevant HLA, and cumulative public TCR beta family frequency identified them. Ex vivo, HLA-C-restricted CMV-specific TCR beta clonotypes prevailed over the rest of the response.

TCRdb analysed the reads with MiXCR anew, one entry per CDR3 protein. The sample lists 700,000 to 900,000 distinct CDR3 sequences; about 28% were seen once. The CDR3 extends over 12 amino acids. Germline loops: CDR1 MNHNS, CDR2 SASEGT. The germline V and J ends were trimmed by 2 bases and 6 bases, with 6 bases remaining between them. The V and J genes are TRBV6-1 and TRBJ2-3; D uncertain. The sample consisted of cultured CD8+ T cells from PBMCs, taken from culture after CMV antigen stimulation. The TCR was taken from a human donor in good health (CMV status not recorded). Some clones in this sample may be carry-over from other donors' samples. In DNA, the CDR3 is TGTGCCAGCAGTGAAATTCGGGATACGCAGTATTTT. Its translation is CASSEIRDTQYF.